Presented here are 5 T cell receptor beta chains from one specimen sequenced in a study of control samples from healthy donors and cancer patients. The data were produced by immunoSEQ multiplex PCR, yet TCRdb's version contains in-frame clones alone and is incomplete. Altogether 120,000 or so clones are present, 80% to 90% being singletons, with the ten largest covering 12%. The sequenced sample consisted of blood. The source of these receptors is a man aged 30 to 39 in good health.

CDR3 nucleotides: TGTGCCAGTAGTAGGGGGCAGGGGGCCAAACCTACCGGGGAGCTGTTTTTT. It specifies CASSRGQGAKPTGELFF. The chain uses TRBV19 and TRBJ2-2; TRBD1 matches at 8 bases. After removal of 4 bases from V and 5 bases from J, the junction contained 12 bases not matched to a gene. This CDR3 has 17 amino acids. Germline V gene lookup returns CDR1 LNHDA and CDR2 SQIVND (reference sequence).

In DNA, the CDR3 is TGTGCCAGCAGTCTTAGCGGGGGCACAGATACGCAGTATTTT. Translation gives CASSLSGGTDTQYF. This chain links TRBV5-6 with TRBJ2-3, with 8 bases fitting TRBD2. Germline lookup yields CDR1 SGHDT and CDR2 YYEEEE. The trim removed 5 bases at V and 1 base at J, leaving 3 bases unmatched. The CDR3 totals 14 residues.

A note on this clone: Other DNA sequences of this sample code for an identical CDR3. This rearrangement joins TRBV12-3 or TRBV12-4 to TRBJ1-2; no reliable D call. This CDR3 contains 12 residues. The germline V and J ends were trimmed by 2 bases and 8 bases, with 9 bases remaining between them. The CDR3: CASSLSGGGYTF. CDR3 DNA: TGTGCCAGCAGTTTATCCGGTGGAGGCTACACCTTC.

A single count supports this clone. This rearrangement joins TRBV5-1 to TRBJ1-2; no firm D call. Germline V CDR1 and CDR2: SGHRS, YFSETQ. Trimming removed 2 bases at V and 0 bases at J, with 11 bases between. This CDR3 contains 15 residues. The CDR3: CASSLDGVANYGYTF. CDR3 in DNA: TGCGCCAGCAGCTTAGACGGAGTAGCTAACTATGGCTACACCTTC.

CDR3 nucleotides: TGTGCCAGCAGTTTCACAGGAGATTATGGCTACACCTTC. Its translation: CASSFTGDYGYTF. The chain has TRBV12-3 or TRBV12-4 and TRBJ1-2; the D gene is possibly TRBD1 (5 bases). Trimming removed 3 bases at V and 5 bases at J, with 10 bases between. The CDR3 is made up of 13 amino acids.